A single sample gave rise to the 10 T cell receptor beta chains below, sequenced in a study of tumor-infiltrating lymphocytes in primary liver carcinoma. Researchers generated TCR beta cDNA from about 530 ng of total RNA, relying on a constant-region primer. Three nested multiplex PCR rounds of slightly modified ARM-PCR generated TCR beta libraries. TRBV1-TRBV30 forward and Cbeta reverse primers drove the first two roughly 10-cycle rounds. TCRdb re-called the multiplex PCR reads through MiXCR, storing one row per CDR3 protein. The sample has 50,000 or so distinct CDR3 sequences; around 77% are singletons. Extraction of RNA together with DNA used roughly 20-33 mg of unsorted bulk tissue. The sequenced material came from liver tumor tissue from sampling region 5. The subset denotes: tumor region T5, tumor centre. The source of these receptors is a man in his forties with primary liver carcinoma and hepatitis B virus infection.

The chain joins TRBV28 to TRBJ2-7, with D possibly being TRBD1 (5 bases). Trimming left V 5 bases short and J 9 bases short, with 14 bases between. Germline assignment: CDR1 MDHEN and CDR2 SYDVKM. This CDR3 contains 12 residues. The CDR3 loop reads CASSLGHLMQYF. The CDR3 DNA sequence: TGTGCCAGCAGTCTCGGACACTTAATGCAGTACTTC.

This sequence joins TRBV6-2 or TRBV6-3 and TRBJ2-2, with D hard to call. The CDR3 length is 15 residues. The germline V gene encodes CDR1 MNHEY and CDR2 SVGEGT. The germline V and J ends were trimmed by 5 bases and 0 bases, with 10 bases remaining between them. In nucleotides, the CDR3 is TGTGCCAGCAGTCGTGCAGACTCGAACACCGGGGAGCTGTTTTTT. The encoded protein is CASSRADSNTGELFF.

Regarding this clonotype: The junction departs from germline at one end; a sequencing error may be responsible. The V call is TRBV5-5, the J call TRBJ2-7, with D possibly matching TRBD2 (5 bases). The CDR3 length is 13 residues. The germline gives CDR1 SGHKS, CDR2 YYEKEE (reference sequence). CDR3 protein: CASRLPTGYEQCF. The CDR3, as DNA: TGTGCCAGCAGATTACCAACGGGGTACGAGCAGTGCTTC.

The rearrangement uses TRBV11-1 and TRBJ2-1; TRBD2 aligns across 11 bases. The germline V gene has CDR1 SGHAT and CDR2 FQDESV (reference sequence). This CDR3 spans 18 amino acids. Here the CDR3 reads CTNSLRSLAGGSYNEQFF. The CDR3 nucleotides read TGTACCAACAGTTTAAGATCCCTAGCGGGAGGATCCTACAATGAGCAGTTCTTC.

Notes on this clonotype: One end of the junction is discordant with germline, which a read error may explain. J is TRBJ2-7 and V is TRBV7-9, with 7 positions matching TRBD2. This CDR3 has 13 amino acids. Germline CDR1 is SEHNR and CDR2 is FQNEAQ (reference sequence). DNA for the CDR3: TGTACCAGCAGCTTAGTAGGAGCGGGGGAGCAGTACTTC. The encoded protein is CTSSLVGAGEQYF.

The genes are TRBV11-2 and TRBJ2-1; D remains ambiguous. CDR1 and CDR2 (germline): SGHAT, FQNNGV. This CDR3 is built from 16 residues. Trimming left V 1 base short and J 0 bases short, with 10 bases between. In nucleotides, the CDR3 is TGTGCCAGCAGCTTAGCAGAGCGCCTCTCCTACAATGAGCAGTTCTTC. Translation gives CASSLAERLSYNEQFF.

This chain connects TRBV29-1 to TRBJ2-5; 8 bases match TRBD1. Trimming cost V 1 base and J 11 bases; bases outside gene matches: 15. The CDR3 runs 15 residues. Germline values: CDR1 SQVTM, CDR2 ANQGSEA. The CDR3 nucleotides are TGCAGCGTTGAAGCGGACAGGGAGCGGGCGGAGAGTCAGTACTTC. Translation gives CSVEADRERAESQYF.

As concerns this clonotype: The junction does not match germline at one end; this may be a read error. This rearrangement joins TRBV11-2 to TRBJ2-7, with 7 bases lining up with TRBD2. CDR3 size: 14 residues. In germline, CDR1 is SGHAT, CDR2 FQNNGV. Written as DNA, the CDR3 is TGTACCAGCAGCTTACTAACGGGAGGCTATGAGCAGTACTTC. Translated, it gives CTSSLLTGGYEQYF.

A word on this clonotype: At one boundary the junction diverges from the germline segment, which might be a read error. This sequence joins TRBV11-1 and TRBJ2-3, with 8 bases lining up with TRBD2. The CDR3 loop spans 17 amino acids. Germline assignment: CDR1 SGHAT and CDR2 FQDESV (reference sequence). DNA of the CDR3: TGTACCAGCAACTTAGCTCGGACTAGCAGGTCCACAGATACGCAGTATTTT. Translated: CTSNLARTSRSTDTQYF.

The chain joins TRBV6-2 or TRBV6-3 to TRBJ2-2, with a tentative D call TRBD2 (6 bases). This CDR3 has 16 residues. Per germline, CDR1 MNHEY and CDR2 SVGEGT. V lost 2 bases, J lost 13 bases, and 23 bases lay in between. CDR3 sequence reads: CASSYNGIGLTGRLFF. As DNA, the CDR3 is TGTGCCAGCAGTTACAATGGGATTGGACTCACCGGGAGGCTGTTTTTT.